This T cell receptor (beta chain) was documented in a study of blood T cell repertoires in COVID-19. Study at large: Whether acute or convalescent, the COVID-19 samples came from the United States, Italy and Spain.

This clone is a singleton in its sample. The data were produced by immunoSEQ multiplex PCR, yet TCRdb's version contains in-frame clones alone and is incomplete. The table shows about 190,000 clones, with roughly four fifths occurring only once. CDR1 is DFQATT, CDR2 SNEGSKA, per germline (reference sequence). The germline V and J ends were trimmed by 3 bases and 5 bases, with 10 bases remaining between them. The CDR3 extends over 13 amino acids. Sequencing was performed on peripheral blood. This rearrangement joins TRBV20-1 to TRBJ2-2, with D unresolved. This clonotype originated in a woman aged 45-60 years with acute or convalescent COVID-19. CDR3 region: CSASFPHTGELFF. CDR3 DNA: TGCAGTGCTAGTTTCCCCCATACCGGGGAGCTGTTTTTT.